The present T cell receptor (beta chain) was sequenced within a study of T-cell reconstitution after alpha-beta-depleted transplantation in children. Construction of the TCRbeta library involved unique molecular identifiers. From the PCR reads, TCRdb called clonotypes with MiXCR, one entry per CDR3 protein. The sample comprises about 230,000 distinct CDR3 sequences, 9.5% to 15% of which are singletons, and roughly 2.6% rests with the top ten. Germline CDR1 and CDR2: SGHTA and FQGNSA. The trim removed 5 bases at V and 2 bases at J, leaving 7 bases unmatched. The CDR3 totals 16 residues. This clonotype was seen repeatedly, ten times or more.

The sequencing used PBMCs from the stem cell graft donor, collected from the stem cell graft. The sequence came from a human donor who donated a stem cell graft to a child with acute lymphoblastic leukemia. This chain uses TRBV7-2 with TRBJ2-2, with 8 bases that match TRBD1. Here the CDR3 reads CASSPRTGHNTGELFF. DNA for the CDR3: TGTGCCAGCAGCCCTCGGACAGGGCATAACACCGGGGAGCTGTTTTTT.